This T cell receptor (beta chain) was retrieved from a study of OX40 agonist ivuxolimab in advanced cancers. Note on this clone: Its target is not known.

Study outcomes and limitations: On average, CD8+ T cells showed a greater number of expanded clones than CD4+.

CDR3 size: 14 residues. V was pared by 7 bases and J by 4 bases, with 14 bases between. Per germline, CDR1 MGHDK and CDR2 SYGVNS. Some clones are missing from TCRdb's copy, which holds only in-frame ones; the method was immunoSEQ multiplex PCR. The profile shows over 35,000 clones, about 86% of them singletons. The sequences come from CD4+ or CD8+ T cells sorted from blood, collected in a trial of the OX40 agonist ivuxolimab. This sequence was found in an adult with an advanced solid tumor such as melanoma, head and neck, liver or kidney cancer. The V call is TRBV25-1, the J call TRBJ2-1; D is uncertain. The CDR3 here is CASKKLQKYNEQFF. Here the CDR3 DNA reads TGTGCCAGCAAAAAGCTACAAAAATACAATGAGCAGTTCTTC.